This passage covers 4 T cell receptor beta chains from one sample sequenced in a study of blood T cells in healthy people across ages. A second roughly 6 to 12 cycle PCR used barcoded and J-beta primers. TCRdb ran MiXCR on the 5' RACE reads and lists one entry per CDR3 protein. Of approximately 2,000,000 distinct CDR3 sequences in the sample, around 42% are singletons; the top ten hold approximately 22%. Sequenced input: blood. The receptors originated from a human donor in good health.

The table lists this clonotype with a few counts. The V call is TRBV12-3 or TRBV12-4, the J call TRBJ1-1; 7 nucleotides align to TRBD1. CDR3 length: 13 residues. After removal of 2 bases from V and 10 bases from J, the junction contained 7 bases not matched to a gene. The CDR3 loop is CASSLKGATGAFF. CDR3 sequence (DNA): TGTGCCAGCAGTTTAAAGGGGGCAACGGGAGCTTTCTTT.

V usage is TRBV29-1 and J usage is TRBJ2-5; weak D call: TRBD2 (7 bases). Germline CDR1 SQVTM, CDR2 ANQGSEA. The CDR3 loop spans 14 amino acids. Trimming shortened V by 6 bases and J by 11 bases, and 25 bases separated the two germline ends. The CDR3, as DNA: TGCAGCGTCGGCGGGGGCCAGGGTTACAATGAGCAGTACTTC. Translation: CSVGGGQGYNEQYF.

The rearrangement joins TRBV7-9 to TRBJ2-1; TRBD1 is a possible D gene (6 bases). Deletions cut 2 bases from V and 4 bases from J, with 12 bases between. The CDR3 loop spans 15 amino acids. Germline V gene sequence: CDR1 SEHNR, CDR2 FQNEAQ (reference sequence). The chain's CDR3 is CASSLRGTWYNEQFF. The CDR3 DNA is TGTGCCAGCAGCTTAAGGGGGACGTGGTACAATGAGCAGTTCTTC.

The sample holds one count of this clonotype. CDR3 nucleotide sequence: TGTGCCAGCAGCTTTTCAAATAGTGGGGTGGAGAAACTGTTTTTT. It translates to CASSFSNSGVEKLFF. The chain links TRBV11-2 to TRBJ1-4, with unresolved D. CDR1 SGHAT and CDR2 FQNNGV come from the germline V gene. The CDR3 is 15 residues long. V dropped 3 bases and J dropped 11 bases, with 19 bases sitting between them.